A single T cell receptor beta chain is shown here with its context. This sample is drawn from a study of Ad26.COV2.S vaccination and SARS-CoV-2 variants. On the study more broadly: Ad26.COV2.S shots went into the muscle once or twice, 56 days apart.

This CDR3 contains 16 residues. Treatment of the sample: roughly 19 received Ad26.COV2.S at low or high dose, single or two shots; roughly five received placebo; per-sample allocation not given. Sampling was performed 63 days after the first vaccine or placebo injection. The table came from immunoSEQ multiplex PCR; TCRdb's copy has only in-frame clones and leaves some out. The table lists over 400,000 clones, around 92% of them singletons, with under 2% in the top ten. This receptor was obtained from a person aged 18-60 years who received the Ad26.COV2.S COVID-19 vaccine or a placebo. The sequenced sample was peripheral blood, obtained in a trial of Ad26.COV2.S vaccine versus placebo. The rearrangement links TRBV21-1 to TRBJ2-5; TRBD1, as called in the table, went unchecked against the DNA. TRBV21-1 is recorded as a pseudogene. The CDR3 nucleotides are TGTGCCAGCAGCAAAGCGAAGTCAGGGGAAGGAGAGACCCAGTACTTC. Protein product: CASSKAKSGEGETQYF.